Each of the 31 T cell receptor beta chains below was sequenced from the same sample in a study of T cell responses to AZD1222 COVID-19 vaccine. Some clones are missing from TCRdb's copy, which holds only in-frame ones; the method was immunoSEQ multiplex PCR. The repertoire has tens of thousands of clones, 80% to 90% of them found once; the top ten carry roughly 31%. The specimen comprised peripheral blood, sampled on day 0 of AZD1222 vaccination. The receptors were sampled from an adult in good health.

V usage is TRBV27 and J usage is TRBJ1-2; D is undetermined. The CDR3 length is 16 residues. Germline V lookup: CDR1 MNHEY, CDR2 SMNVEV (reference sequence). The ends were cut back, 3 bases at V and 4 bases at J, with 18 bases in the middle. The CDR3 is CASSFIYTVGGYGYTF. The CDR3 bases are TGTGCCAGCAGTTTTATATATACAGTGGGTGGCTATGGCTACACCTTC.

The chain carries TRBV28 and TRBJ1-2; 7 bases are a match to TRBD1. Losses at the gene ends were 4 bases for V and 8 bases for J; bases not matched to a gene: 10. Germline values: CDR1 MDHEN, CDR2 SYDVKM. The CDR3 loop spans 14 amino acids. Here the CDR3 DNA reads TGTGCCAGCAGTTACAACAGGGGAGGTAGAGGCTACACCTTC. Amino acid sequence: CASSYNRGGRGYTF.

V gene TRBV7-2 combines with J gene TRBJ2-2; D call uncertain. Looked up from germline, CDR1 is SGHTA and CDR2 is FQGNSA. The V and J ends lost 4 bases and 1 base respectively, with 7 bases between them. The CDR3 covers 14 residues. The CDR3 loop reads CASSSPMNTGELFF. In DNA, the CDR3 is TGTGCCAGCAGCTCCCCGATGAACACCGGGGAGCTGTTTTTT. Looking up the rest from reference TRBV7-2 and TRBJ2-2 gives the full variable domain: GAGVSQSPSNKVTEKGKDVELRCDPISGHTALYWYRQSLGQGLEFLIYFQGNSAPDKSGLPSDRFSAERTGGSVSTLTIQRTQQEDSAVYLCASSSPMNTGELFFGEGSRLTVL.

The chain uses TRBV24-1 and TRBJ2-1; no clear D gene. From germline, CDR1 is KGHDR and CDR2 SFDVKD. CDR3 length: 11 amino acids. Trimming took 9 bases from V and 4 from J, leaving 6 bases between them. The CDR3 DNA reads TGTGCCACCGGGGATTACAATGAGCAGTTCTTC. Translated, it gives CATGDYNEQFF.

This clone appeared a single time. The CDR3 is CASSAVAGGGYEQYF. CDR3 nucleotide sequence: TGTGCCAGCAGTGCAGTGGCAGGGGGCGGGTACGAGCAGTACTTC. This chain links TRBV2 with TRBJ2-7; TRBD1 matches 8 bases. CDR3 size: 15 residues. Germline trimming cut 4 bases from V and 4 bases from J; bases unmatched to any gene: 9. Germline V gene sequence: CDR1 SNHLY, CDR2 FYNNEI.

The genes are TRBV19 and TRBJ2-3; D may be TRBD1 (5 bases). Trimming took off 0 bases at V and 4 bases at J, with 20 bases between the two ends. CDR1 and CDR2 (germline): LNHDA, SQIVND (reference sequence). The CDR3 loop spans 18 amino acids. Here the CDR3 DNA reads TGTGCCAGTAGTATAGACCGAAACCGTCAGGGTTCGCCAGATACGCAGTATTTT. Its protein is CASSIDRNRQGSPDTQYF.

This chain uses TRBV5-1 with TRBJ2-2, with 8 nucleotides matching TRBD2. Germline lookup yields CDR1 SGHRS and CDR2 YFSETQ. Germline trimming cut 4 bases from V and 0 bases from J; bases unmatched to any gene: 11. The CDR3 totals 18 residues. The CDR3 nucleotides read TGCGCCAGCAGCGGATACGGGGGGGCCCAATCGAACACCGGGGAGCTGTTTTTT. This sequence encodes CASSGYGGAQSNTGELFF.

This chain links TRBV15 with TRBJ1-5, with 8 bases identical to TRBD1. The CDR3 consists of 15 residues. In germline, CDR1 is LNHNV, CDR2 YYDKDF (reference sequence). V was clipped by 1 base and J by 2 bases; unmatched bases: 1. The CDR3 DNA reads as TGTGCCACCAGCAGAGCAGGGGGCGGCAATCAGCCCCAGCATTTT. Its protein product is CATSRAGGGNQPQHF.

The rearrangement links TRBV30 to TRBJ1-6; TRBD1 might be the D (5 bases). This CDR3 is built from 15 residues. Germline V gene data show CDR1 as GTSNPN and CDR2 as SVGIG (reference sequence). Trimming took off 1 base at V and 0 bases at J, with 7 bases between the two ends. The CDR3 coding sequence is TGTGCCTGGAGTGAGGGGAGCTCCTATAATTCACCCCTCCACTTT. As protein: CAWSEGSSYNSPLHF.

The chain recombines TRBV27 with TRBJ2-3, with 8 bases fitting TRBD2. The germline CDR1 and CDR2 sequences are MNHEY and SMNVEV (reference sequence). The CDR3 spans 16 residues. Trimming cost V 3 bases and J 7 bases; bases outside gene matches: 12. The CDR3 nucleotides read TGTGCCAGCAGTTTCCTCAGAAGCGGGAGTCAAAATACGCAGTATTTT. Residues: CASSFLRSGSQNTQYF.

The V and J genes are TRBV9 and TRBJ2-7; D possibly corresponds to TRBD2 (5 bases). This CDR3 spans 15 amino acids. V lost 0 bases, J lost 3 bases, and 13 bases lay in between. The germline V gene encodes CDR1 SGDLS and CDR2 YYNGEE. The CDR3 DNA reads TGTGCCAGCAGCGTAGGAGAGGGAGAGTACTACGAGCAGTACTTC. This sequence encodes CASSVGEGEYYEQYF. Filled out from reference TRBV9 and TRBJ2-7, the complete variable domain reads DSGVTQTPKHLITATGQRVTLRCSPRSGDLSVYWYQQSLDQGLQFLIQYYNGEERAKGNILERFSAQQFPDLHSELNLSSLELGDSALYFCASSVGEGEYYEQYFGPGTRLTVT.

Notes on this clone: Other nucleotide sequences in the sample specify the same CDR3. This chain links TRBV20-1 with TRBJ2-1; D uncertain. This CDR3 region has 13 residues. Per the germline V gene, CDR1 is DFQATT and CDR2 is SNEGSKA (reference sequence). Trimming removed 3 bases from V and 1 base from J, with 7 bases in between. The CDR3 spells CSASRRSYNEQFF. CDR3 coding DNA: TGCAGTGCTAGTCGCCGTTCCTACAATGAGCAGTTCTTC.

The chain has TRBV9 and TRBJ2-3, with 8 bases lining up with TRBD2. Looked up from germline, CDR1 is SGDLS and CDR2 is YYNGEE. The CDR3 runs to 16 residues. J was trimmed by 0 bases and V by 4 bases; bases with no gene match: 7. CDR3 amino acids: CASSPTSVTSTDTQYF. The CDR3 region has the DNA TGTGCCAGCAGCCCGACTAGCGTCACTAGCACAGATACGCAGTATTTT.

The rearrangement links TRBV27 to TRBJ1-2; a weak D match, TRBD1 (5 bases). Trimming stripped 7 bases from V and 4 bases from J, with 13 bases between. Per germline, CDR1 MNHEY and CDR2 SMNVEV (reference sequence). The CDR3 is 13 amino acids. This CDR3 reads CASMSQGRYGYTF. The CDR3 nucleotides are TGTGCCAGCATGTCGCAGGGCCGCTATGGCTACACCTTC.

The V gene is TRBV12-5, the J gene TRBJ2-5, with D maybe TRBD1 (5 bases). The CDR3 loop spans 15 amino acids. V was trimmed by 7 bases and J by 0 bases, leaving 15 bases between them. Germline loops: CDR1 LGHNT, CDR2 FRNRAP. In nucleotides, the CDR3 is TGTGCTAGTGAGAAGTTTTCAGGGCACCAAGAGACCCAGTACTTC. Translated: CASEKFSGHQETQYF.

This clone has only a few counts. The chain recombines TRBV4-2 with TRBJ1-1; D call uncertain. Germline V gives CDR1 LGHNA, CDR2 YNFKEQ. Trimming left V 0 bases short and J 1 base short, with 12 bases between. This CDR3 contains 16 residues. The CDR3 loop is CASSQDFSSTNTEAFF. CDR3 nucleotide sequence: TGTGCCAGCAGCCAAGATTTTTCCAGCACGAACACTGAAGCTTTCTTT.

The chain couples TRBV24-1 to TRBJ2-1; D remains ambiguous. Trimming removed 10 bases at V and 3 bases at J, with 24 bases between. The CDR3 runs 17 residues. Germline lookup yields CDR1 KGHDR and CDR2 SFDVKD. CDR3: CATDSGYYRTIYNEQFF. DNA of the CDR3: TGTGCCACAGACTCGGGTTACTACCGTACAATCTACAATGAGCAGTTCTTC.

This clone was counted a single time. The V and J genes are TRBV9 and TRBJ1-2; D may be TRBD1 (6 bases). The germline gives CDR1 SGDLS, CDR2 YYNGEE. V gave up 2 bases and J gave up 5 bases, with 19 bases separating them. The CDR3 has 16 amino acids. CDR3: CASSVTGGSSTYGYTF. CDR3 bases: TGTGCCAGCAGCGTGACAGGCGGCAGTTCAACTTATGGCTACACCTTC.

This chain joins TRBV7-9 and TRBJ1-4; D call uncertain. The CDR3 runs 15 residues. With 0 bases removed from V and 0 bases from J, the gap between germline ends came to 5 bases. Germline CDR1 SEHNR, CDR2 FQNEAQ (reference sequence). CDR3 sequence: CASSLARTTNEKLFF. CDR3 bases: TGTGCCAGCAGCTTAGCTAGGACAACTAATGAAAAACTGTTTTTT.

The V and J genes are TRBV2 and TRBJ2-2; tentatively, D is TRBD2 (5 bases). Trimming shortened V by 2 bases and J by 6 bases, and 25 bases separated the two germline ends. Germline loops: CDR1 SNHLY, CDR2 FYNNEI. The CDR3 loop spans 19 amino acids. The DNA for the CDR3 is TGTGCCAGCAGTGAATCTAATGATCGGCCGCGGGTATGGCCCGGGGAGCTGTTTTTT. As protein: CASSESNDRPRVWPGELFF.

CDR3 sequence (DNA): TGTGCCAGCAGGACTAGCACAGATACGCAGTATTTT. Protein sequence: CASRTSTDTQYF. The V and J genes are TRBV3-1 (or the pseudogene TRBV3-2) and TRBJ2-3, with no clear D. The CDR3 consists of 12 residues. The V gene's germline CDR1 is LGHDT and CDR2 YNNKEL (reference sequence). V was cut by 6 bases and J by 0 bases, with 4 bases left in between.

The rearrangement joins TRBV28 to TRBJ2-3; tentatively, D is TRBD2 (5 bases). The CDR3 loop spans 13 amino acids. V was trimmed by 6 bases and J by 3 bases, leaving 10 bases between them. Germline V lookup: CDR1 MDHEN, CDR2 SYDVKM. This chain's CDR3 is CASSKRETDTQYF. As DNA, the CDR3 is TGTGCCAGCAGCAAGAGGGAGACAGATACGCAGTATTTT.

This clone has only a few counts. This sequence joins TRBV7-6 and TRBJ2-1; 7 nucleotides match TRBD1. The germline CDR1 and CDR2 sequences are SGHVS and FNYEAQ. The CDR3 runs 15 residues. V lost 7 bases to trimming and J lost 6 bases; unmatched junction nucleotides: 12. The DNA for the CDR3 is TGTGCCAGCACCACTACAGGGGTCTTGGGCAATGAGCAGTTCTTC. Protein sequence: CASTTTGVLGNEQFF.

CDR3 bases: TGCGCCAGCAGCTTCCCAAGAAACGGACAGGACGACAACACTGAAGCTTTCTTT. Its translation: CASSFPRNGQDDNTEAFF. This rearrangement joins TRBV5-1 to TRBJ1-1; 7 nucleotides match TRBD1. The CDR3 has 18 amino acids. With 2 bases clipped from V and 2 bases from J, the junction kept 15 bases outside the gene matches. Germline V gene data show CDR1 as SGHRS and CDR2 as YFSETQ.

The chain is built from TRBV3-1 (or the pseudogene TRBV3-2) and TRBJ1-2; D is unresolved. Germline lookup yields CDR1 LGHDT and CDR2 YNNKEL (reference sequence). V was cut by 0 bases and J by 3 bases, with 8 bases left in between. The CDR3 is 14 amino acids. Written as DNA, the CDR3 is TGTGCCAGCAGCCAAGAGGAGGAGTACTATGGCTACACCTTC. It codes for CASSQEEEYYGYTF.

The rearrangement joins TRBV19 to TRBJ2-5; D not resolved. CDR1 is LNHDA, CDR2 SQIVND, per germline (reference sequence). V lost 3 bases to trimming and J lost 4 bases, with 12 bases between them. The CDR3 runs 14 residues. For the CDR3, the DNA is TGTGCCAGTAGTATGCCCGGAAGGATAGAGACCCAGTACTTC. Its protein is CASSMPGRIETQYF.

The chain links TRBV5-1 to TRBJ1-4, with D hard to call. Trimming stripped 2 bases from V and 5 bases from J, with 10 bases between. Germline CDR1 SGHRS, CDR2 YFSETQ. The CDR3 loop spans 14 amino acids. CDR3 amino acids: CASSFGGVNEKLFF. The CDR3, as DNA: TGCGCCAGCAGCTTCGGCGGGGTGAATGAAAAACTGTTTTTT. Full variable domain (rest looked up from reference TRBV5-1 and TRBJ1-4): KAGVTQTPRYLIKTRGQQVTLSCSPISGHRSVSWYQQTPGQGLQFLFEYFSETQRNKGNFPGRFSGRQFSNSRSEMNVSTLELGDSALYLCASSFGGVNEKLFFGSGTQLSVL.

This rearrangement joins TRBV19 to TRBJ2-7; D possibly matches TRBD1 or TRBD2 (6 bases each). The V end lost 4 bases, the J end lost 4 bases, and 14 bases lay between the germline ends. Germline V lookup: CDR1 LNHDA, CDR2 SQIVND (reference sequence). This CDR3 has 14 residues. CDR3: CASSKVPGAYEQYF. The DNA for the CDR3 is TGTGCCAGTAGTAAGGTACCGGGGGCGTACGAGCAGTACTTC.

J is TRBJ2-5 and V is TRBV5-4, with 14 nucleotides matching TRBD2. With 4 bases clipped from V and 2 bases from J, the junction kept 4 bases outside the gene matches. Germline CDR1 and CDR2: SGHNT and YYREEE (reference sequence). This CDR3 spans 16 amino acids. Here the CDR3 reads CASSPGLAGVQETQYF. The CDR3 DNA reads TGTGCCAGCAGCCCGGGACTAGCGGGAGTGCAAGAGACCCAGTACTTC.

This chain joins TRBV12-5 and TRBJ2-1; the match to TRBD2 covers 7 bases. Germline CDR1 and CDR2: LGHNT and FRNRAP. V trimming: 1 base; J trimming: 11 bases; junction bases outside the gene matches: 5. The CDR3 covers 13 residues. CDR3 nucleotides: TGTGCTAGTGGTTTGGGGGAGGGCCGTAAGCAGTTCTTC. Encoded protein: CASGLGEGRKQFF.

The chain is built from TRBV19 and TRBJ1-3, with D unresolved. The CDR3 has 13 amino acids. Germline V gene lookup returns CDR1 LNHDA and CDR2 SQIVND (reference sequence). Trimming pared 8 bases from V and 4 bases from J, leaving 12 bases between. CDR3 residues: CASPADYGNTIYF. In DNA form, the CDR3 reads TGTGCCAGTCCGGCGGACTACGGAAACACCATATATTTT.